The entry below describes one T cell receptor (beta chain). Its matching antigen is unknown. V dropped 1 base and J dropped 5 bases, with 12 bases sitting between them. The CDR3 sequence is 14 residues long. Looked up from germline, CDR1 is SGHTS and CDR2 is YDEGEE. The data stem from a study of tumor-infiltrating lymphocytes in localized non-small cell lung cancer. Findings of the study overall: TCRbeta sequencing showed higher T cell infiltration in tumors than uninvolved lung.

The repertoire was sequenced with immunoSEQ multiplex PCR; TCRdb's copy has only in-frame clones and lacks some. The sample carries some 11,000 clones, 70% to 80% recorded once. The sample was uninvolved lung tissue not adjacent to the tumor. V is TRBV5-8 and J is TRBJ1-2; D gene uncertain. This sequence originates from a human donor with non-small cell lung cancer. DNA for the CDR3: TGTGCCAGCAGCTTGCTGACGGCGGCTTATGGCTACACCTTC. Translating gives CASSLLTAAYGYTF.